This section outlines one T cell receptor (beta chain) sequence together with its context. This record belongs to a study of blood T cell repertoires in COVID-19. Across the whole study: Samples came from the United States, Italy and Spain, spanning acute and convalescent COVID-19. PBMCs, B-cell-depleted T cells, or T cells were the source of the cDNA or gDNA that made up the material.

Those enrolled in Seattle joined during active infection and were followed longitudinally afterward. Original analysis: Estimated nucleated cell counts came from reference gene primer amplification. Profiled with immunoSEQ multiplex PCR; TCRdb holds only in-frame clones, not every one. The V and J calls and clone size come from that table; D and trimming were worked out from the DNA. The profile shows about 220,000 clones, roughly 85% of them singletons. The source is a woman aged 70-85 years with COVID-19, enrolled during active disease. Sequenced material: peripheral blood.

Written as DNA, the CDR3 is TGTGCCAGCAGCGTGAACCTAGCGGGAGGGCGGACCGGGGAGCTGTTTTTT. Protein sequence: CASSVNLAGGRTGELFF. The chain combines TRBV9 with TRBJ2-2; 12 bases align to TRBD2. Germline trimming cut 2 bases from V and 5 bases from J; bases unmatched to any gene: 7. Germline V gives CDR1 SGDLS, CDR2 YYNGEE. The length of the CDR3 is 17 residues.